This entry lists 30 T cell receptor beta chains sequenced from one sample in a study of blood T cell repertoires in COVID-19. Using immunoSEQ multiplex PCR, the repertoire was profiled, and TCRdb retains in-frame clones only, with some absent. The table has around 250,000 clones, roughly 84% seen once. Material: peripheral blood. Receptor source: a woman between 35 and 50 years old who had recovered from COVID-19.

The rearrangement joins TRBV28 to TRBJ1-2, with TRBD1 identical over 9 bases. Germline trimming cut 6 bases from V and 6 bases from J; bases unmatched to any gene: 8. CDR3 size: 14 residues. CDR1 MDHEN and CDR2 SYDVKM come from the germline V gene. In DNA, the CDR3 is TGTGCCAGCAGCTCCACAGGGACAGGGAATGGCTACACCTTC. The encoded protein is CASSSTGTGNGYTF.

Only a few counts were recorded for this clone. J is TRBJ1-4 and V is TRBV5-1; 9 bases are a match to TRBD1. CDR1 is SGHRS, CDR2 YFSETQ, per germline. The ends lost 4 bases at V and 8 bases at J; junction bases unmatched: 6. CDR3 length: 14 amino acids. The CDR3 spells CASSTGQGNEKLFF. In DNA, the CDR3 is TGCGCCAGCAGCACGGGACAGGGCAACGAAAAACTGTTTTTT.

The chain is built from TRBV15 and TRBJ2-7; weak D call: TRBD1 (6 bases). This CDR3 has 12 amino acids. The ends were cut back, 0 bases at V and 6 bases at J, with 6 bases in the middle. Germline lookup yields CDR1 LNHNV and CDR2 YYDKDF (reference sequence). The CDR3, as DNA: TGTGCCACCAGCAGAGACAGGGGCGAGCAGTACTTC. It encodes CATSRDRGEQYF.

The rearrangement uses TRBV2 and TRBJ2-7, with D hard to call. The germline gives CDR1 SNHLY, CDR2 FYNNEI. This CDR3 contains 13 residues. V dropped 8 bases and J dropped 0 bases, with 11 bases sitting between them. CDR3 DNA: TGTGCCAGCCTGTCAACCAGCTCCTACGAGCAGTACTTC. Its translation is CASLSTSSYEQYF.

V and J are TRBV7-2 and TRBJ2-5, with TRBD2 identical over 8 bases. Germline CDR1 reads SGHTA; CDR2 reads FQGNSA. The CDR3 contains 15 residues. The V and J ends lost 7 bases and 2 bases, in that order; junction bases with no gene match: 9. The CDR3 protein is CASTVGTRGQETQYF. As DNA, the CDR3 is TGTGCCAGCACGGTAGGGACTAGAGGGCAAGAGACCCAGTACTTC.

This clone was found once. The chain has TRBV20-1 and TRBJ2-1; D is perhaps TRBD2 (5 bases). The CDR3 covers 13 residues. V dropped 3 bases and J dropped 3 bases, with 9 bases sitting between them. Germline V gene data show CDR1 as DFQATT and CDR2 as SNEGSKA (reference sequence). The CDR3 DNA sequence: TGCAGTGCTAGTCGGGATCGCTACAATGAGCAGTTCTTC. Translating gives CSASRDRYNEQFF.

This clone was found a few times. This chain joins TRBV5-4 and TRBJ1-1; possible D gene TRBD1, 5 bases. This CDR3 spans 13 amino acids. V gave up 5 bases and J gave up 6 bases, with 14 bases separating them. The germline gives CDR1 SGHNT, CDR2 YYREEE (reference sequence). CDR3 amino acids: CASRFDSASEAFF. The CDR3 DNA sequence: TGTGCCAGCAGGTTTGACAGTGCTTCTGAAGCTTTCTTT.

This chain uses TRBV3-1 (or the pseudogene TRBV3-2) with TRBJ1-1, with D perhaps TRBD1 (6 bases). The length of the CDR3 is 13 residues. CDR1 is LGHDT, CDR2 YNNKEL, per germline (reference sequence). V lost 1 base to trimming and J lost 6 bases, with 9 bases between them. CDR3 sequence reads: CASSQAGVSEAFF. The CDR3 DNA reads TGTGCCAGCAGCCAAGCAGGGGTTTCTGAAGCTTTCTTT.

The genes are TRBV3-1 (or the pseudogene TRBV3-2) and TRBJ2-1; D is perhaps TRBD2 (6 bases). V lost 0 bases, J lost 12 bases, and 12 bases lay in between. CDR3 length: 13 amino acids. In germline, CDR1 is LGHDT, CDR2 YNNKEL (reference sequence). The CDR3 loop reads CASSQDAGRGQFF. The CDR3 DNA reads TGTGCCAGCAGCCAAGATGCGGGGCGAGGGCAGTTCTTC.

The chain couples TRBV5-1 to TRBJ1-3; unclear D gene. The CDR3 sequence is 13 residues long. CDR1 SGHRS and CDR2 YFSETQ come from the germline V gene. The V end lost 7 bases, the J end lost 3 bases, and 11 bases lay between the germline ends. CDR3 DNA: TGCGCCAGCCACCTAGAGGGTGGAAACACCATATATTTT. Translating it yields CASHLEGGNTIYF.

This rearrangement joins TRBV6-5 to TRBJ2-7; the D gene is possibly TRBD2 (5 bases). Trimming took off 8 bases at V and 3 bases at J, with 17 bases between the two ends. The germline CDR1 and CDR2 sequences are MNHEY and SVGAGI. This CDR3 is 14 amino acids long. CDR3 nucleotides: TGTGCCAGCGGAGGACCGTTTTTCGACTACGAGCAGTACTTC. It translates to CASGGPFFDYEQYF.

The rearrangement joins TRBV7-8 to TRBJ1-6; TRBD1 agrees at 7 bases. With V trimmed by 3 bases and J by 9 bases, 8 bases remained unmatched. The germline V gene encodes CDR1 SGHVS and CDR2 FQNEAQ. The CDR3 runs 15 residues. CDR3 bases: TGTGCCAGCAGCTTTGACGGGACAGCTGGTTCACCCCTCCACTTT. Translating gives CASSFDGTAGSPLHF.

The chain links TRBV7-9 to TRBJ2-5, with 8 bases identical to TRBD1. V gave up 7 bases and J gave up 4 bases; unmatched junction bases: 14. Germline V gives CDR1 SEHNR, CDR2 FQNEAQ (reference sequence). CDR3 length: 16 amino acids. This CDR3 reads CASNGRRDRRVETQYF. CDR3 coding DNA: TGTGCCAGCAACGGGAGAAGGGACAGGAGGGTAGAGACCCAGTACTTC.

V and J are TRBV5-1 and TRBJ1-4; TRBD1 matches 7 bases. The CDR3 spans 14 residues. The germline gives CDR1 SGHRS, CDR2 YFSETQ. Germline trimming cut 4 bases from V and 1 base from J; bases unmatched to any gene: 1. The CDR3 nucleotides read TGCGCCAGCAGCGGGGACAGAACTAATGAAAAACTGTTTTTT. It specifies CASSGDRTNEKLFF.

This chain connects TRBV30 to TRBJ1-1; 8 bases agree with TRBD1. V trimming: 4 bases; J trimming: 1 base; junction bases outside the gene matches: 17. Germline V gene lookup returns CDR1 GTSNPN and CDR2 SVGIG (reference sequence). This CDR3 has 18 residues. The CDR3 sequence: CAWMSGTPWTGRNTEAFF. CDR3 DNA sequence: TGTGCCTGGATGTCTGGGACTCCTTGGACAGGGAGGAACACTGAAGCTTTCTTT.

The chain recombines TRBV28 with TRBJ1-2, with TRBD1 matching 8 bases. Per germline, CDR1 MDHEN and CDR2 SYDVKM. The ends lost 5 bases at V and 9 bases at J; junction bases unmatched: 2. The CDR3 has 11 amino acids. CDR3 amino acids: CASSRQGSYTF. The CDR3 DNA follows: TGTGCCAGCAGTCGACAGGGGAGCTACACCTTC.

The chain uses TRBV18 and TRBJ1-3; D unclear. CDR3 length: 16 residues. V lost 6 bases and J 1 base, leaving 16 bases between the germline ends. Per the germline V gene, CDR1 is KGHSH and CDR2 is LQKENI. The CDR3 protein is CASSPTGRSSGNTIYF. CDR3 DNA sequence: TGTGCCAGCTCTCCCACGGGGAGGTCGTCTGGAAACACCATATATTTT.

The chain joins TRBV6-5 to TRBJ1-2, with D tentatively TRBD1 (6 bases). Deletions cut 7 bases from V and 0 bases from J, with 12 bases between. CDR1 is MNHEY, CDR2 SVGAGI, per germline. The CDR3 loop spans 14 amino acids. Here the CDR3 reads CASITGNANYGYTF. The DNA of the CDR3 is TGTGCCAGCATCACAGGGAACGCTAACTATGGCTACACCTTC.

This chain joins TRBV13 and TRBJ2-5; 9 positions agree with TRBD2. This CDR3 comprises 16 residues. Losses at the gene ends were 2 bases for V and 4 bases for J; bases not matched to a gene: 8. Looked up from germline, CDR1 is PRHDT and CDR2 is FYEKMQ (reference sequence). The CDR3: CASSLRSGGPVETQYF. CDR3 coding DNA: TGTGCCAGCAGCTTAAGGAGCGGGGGGCCAGTAGAGACCCAGTACTTC.

In its sample, this clone was seen once. This rearrangement joins TRBV2 to TRBJ2-4; D might be TRBD2 (5 bases). V was cut by 3 bases and J by 3 bases, with 12 bases left in between. Germline V gene sequence: CDR1 SNHLY, CDR2 FYNNEI. The CDR3 is 15 amino acids. The CDR3 DNA reads as TGTGCCAGCAGTGATGGAGGTTTGGGCAAAAACATTCAGTACTTC. Protein sequence: CASSDGGLGKNIQYF.

This chain links TRBV18 with TRBJ2-1, with TRBD1 matching 8 bases. Germline loops: CDR1 KGHSH, CDR2 LQKENI. The CDR3 covers 15 residues. Trimming removed 0 bases from V and 6 bases from J; junction bases left unmatched: 4. CDR3 residues: CASSPPLTGVNEQFF. The CDR3, as DNA: TGTGCCAGCTCACCACCGTTGACAGGGGTCAATGAGCAGTTCTTC.

This rearrangement joins TRBV3-1 (or the pseudogene TRBV3-2) to TRBJ2-7, with a possible D match to TRBD2 (6 bases). With 4 bases removed from V and 2 bases from J, the gap between germline ends came to 18 bases. In germline, CDR1 is LGHDT, CDR2 YNNKEL (reference sequence). There are 16 residues in the CDR3. Here the CDR3 reads CASSPLGSHKTYEQYF. Written as DNA, the CDR3 is TGTGCCAGCAGCCCCCTCGGGAGCCATAAAACCTACGAGCAGTACTTC.

V is TRBV11-3 and J is TRBJ1-4; no reliable D call. Trimming stripped 2 bases from V and 0 bases from J, with 10 bases between. Germline V gene data show CDR1 as SGHNT and CDR2 as YENEEA. The length of the CDR3 is 16 residues. CDR3 in amino acids: CASSLLPSATNEKLFF. CDR3 DNA: TGTGCCAGCAGCTTACTGCCGAGTGCAACTAATGAAAAACTGTTTTTT.

The rearrangement joins TRBV3-1 (or the pseudogene TRBV3-2) to TRBJ1-2; weak D call: TRBD1 (6 bases). This CDR3 spans 15 amino acids. Germline CDR1 and CDR2: LGHDT and YNNKEL (reference sequence). V lost 0 bases to trimming and J lost 7 bases, with 15 bases between them. CDR3 bases: TGTGCCAGCAGCCAAGATTCAGCGGGGGCACGTGGCTACACCTTC. Translated: CASSQDSAGARGYTF.

The chain combines TRBV7-2 with TRBJ1-2; 9 positions match TRBD1. Germline V CDR1 and CDR2: SGHTA, FQGNSA. The V and J ends lost 3 bases and 13 bases, in that order; junction bases with no gene match: 15. CDR3 length: 15 amino acids. The CDR3, as DNA: TGTGCCAGCAGCTTCTCCCAAGGACAGGGGAGAACTCCCACCTTC. Residues: CASSFSQGQGRTPTF.

The chain combines TRBV5-1 with TRBJ1-1; TRBD1 might be the D (6 bases). The CDR3 runs to 12 residues. V was cut by 5 bases and J by 8 bases, with 13 bases left in between. Germline assignment: CDR1 SGHRS and CDR2 YFSETQ. CDR3 DNA: TGCGCCAGCAGTCTTCTGGGGGCAGAAGCTTTCTTT. This translates into CASSLLGAEAFF.

The chain recombines TRBV28 with TRBJ1-1; the D gene is possibly TRBD1 (5 bases). The CDR3 consists of 13 residues. Germline V gene lookup returns CDR1 MDHEN and CDR2 SYDVKM. V shed 1 base and J shed 6 bases, with 9 bases lying between them. The CDR3 DNA is TGTGCCAGCAGTTTATTGTCAGGGCCTGAAGCTTTCTTT. Amino acid sequence: CASSLLSGPEAFF.

The chain couples TRBV5-4 to TRBJ2-6; 14 bases are a match to TRBD2. Germline trimming cut 3 bases from V and 4 bases from J; bases unmatched to any gene: 6. CDR1 and CDR2 (germline): SGHNT, YYREEE (reference sequence). The CDR3 length is 18 residues. The CDR3 DNA reads TGTGCCAGCAGCTCGGGGACTAGCGGGGGAAGAGGGGCCAACGTCCTGACTTTC. As protein: CASSSGTSGGRGANVLTF.

The chain carries TRBV7-2 and TRBJ1-4; 8 bases align to TRBD1. This CDR3 spans 15 amino acids. The germline V gene has CDR1 SGHTA and CDR2 FQGNSA. Trimming at V came to 5 bases and at J to 7 bases, leaving 9 bases not matched to a gene. The CDR3 DNA reads TGTGCCAGCAGCGCCTGGACAGGGAACGGTGAAAAACTGTTTTTT. Translating it yields CASSAWTGNGEKLFF. The full variable domain, in which reference TRBV7-2 and TRBJ1-4 provide the parts outside the CDR3, is GAGVSQSPSNKVTEKGKDVELRCDPISGHTALYWYRQSLGQGLEFLIYFQGNSAPDKSGLPSDRFSAERTGGSVSTLTIQRTQQEDSAVYLCASSAWTGNGEKLFFGSGTQLSVL.

The chain employs TRBV13 and TRBJ1-6, with TRBD1 as a possible D gene (6 bases). The CDR3 totals 18 residues. From germline, CDR1 is PRHDT and CDR2 FYEKMQ (reference sequence). V gave up 2 bases and J gave up 7 bases, with 21 bases separating them. The CDR3 loop reads CASSLSPTGGAGNSPLHF. For the CDR3, the DNA is TGTGCCAGCAGCTTAAGCCCCACGGGGGGCGCCGGAAATTCACCCCTCCACTTT.